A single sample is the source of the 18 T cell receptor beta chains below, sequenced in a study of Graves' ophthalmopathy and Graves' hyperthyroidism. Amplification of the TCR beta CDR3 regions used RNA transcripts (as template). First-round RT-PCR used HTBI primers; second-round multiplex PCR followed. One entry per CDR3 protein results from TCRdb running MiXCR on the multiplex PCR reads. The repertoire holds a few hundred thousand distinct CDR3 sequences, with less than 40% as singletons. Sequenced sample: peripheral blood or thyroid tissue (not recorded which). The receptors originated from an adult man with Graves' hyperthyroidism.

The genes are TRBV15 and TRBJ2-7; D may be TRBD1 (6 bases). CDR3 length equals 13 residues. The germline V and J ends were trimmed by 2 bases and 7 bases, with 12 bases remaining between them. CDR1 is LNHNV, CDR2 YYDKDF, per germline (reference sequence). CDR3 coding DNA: TGTGCCACCAGCAGATACCCAGGGGTAGAGCAGTACTTC. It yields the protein CATSRYPGVEQYF.

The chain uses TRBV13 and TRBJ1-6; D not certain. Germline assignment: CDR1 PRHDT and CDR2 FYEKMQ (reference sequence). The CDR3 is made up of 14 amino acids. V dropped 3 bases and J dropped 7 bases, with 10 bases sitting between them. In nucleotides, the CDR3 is TGTGCCAGCAGCTTGGAAATGGGGAATTCACCCCTCCACTTT. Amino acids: CASSLEMGNSPLHF. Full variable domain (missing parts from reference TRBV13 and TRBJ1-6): AAGVIQSPRHLIKEKRETATLKCYPIPRHDTVYWYQQGPGQDPQFLISFYEKMQSDKGSIPDRFSAQQFSDYHSELNMSSLELGDSALYFCASSLEMGNSPLHFGNGTRLTVT.

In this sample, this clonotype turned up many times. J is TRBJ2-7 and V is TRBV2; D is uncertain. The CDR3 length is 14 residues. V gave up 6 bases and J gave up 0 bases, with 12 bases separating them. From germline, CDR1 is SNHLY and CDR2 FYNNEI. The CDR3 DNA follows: TGTGCCAGCAGGGTCGGGCCCAACTCCTACGAGCAGTACTTC. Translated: CASRVGPNSYEQYF.

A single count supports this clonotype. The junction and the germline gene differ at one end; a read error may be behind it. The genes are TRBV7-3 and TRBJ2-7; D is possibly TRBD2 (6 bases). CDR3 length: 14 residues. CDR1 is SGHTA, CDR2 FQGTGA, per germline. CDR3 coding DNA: TGTGCCAGCAGCCTAACTAGCAGTTCCTACGAGCAGTACTTC. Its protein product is CASSLTSSSYEQYF.

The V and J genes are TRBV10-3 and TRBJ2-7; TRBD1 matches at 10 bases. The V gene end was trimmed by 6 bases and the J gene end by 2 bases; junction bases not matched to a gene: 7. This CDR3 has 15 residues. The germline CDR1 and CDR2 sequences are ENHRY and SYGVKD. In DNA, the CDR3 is TGTGCCATCAGGGCAGGACAGGGGGGAACCTACGAGCAGTACTTC. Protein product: CAIRAGQGGTYEQYF.

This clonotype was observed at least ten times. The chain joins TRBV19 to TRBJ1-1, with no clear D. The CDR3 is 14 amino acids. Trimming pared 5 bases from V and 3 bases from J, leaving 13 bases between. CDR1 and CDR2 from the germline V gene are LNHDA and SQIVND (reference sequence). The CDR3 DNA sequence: TGTGCCAGTAGTCATGGGGTCGAGGACACTGAAGCTTTCTTT. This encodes CASSHGVEDTEAFF.

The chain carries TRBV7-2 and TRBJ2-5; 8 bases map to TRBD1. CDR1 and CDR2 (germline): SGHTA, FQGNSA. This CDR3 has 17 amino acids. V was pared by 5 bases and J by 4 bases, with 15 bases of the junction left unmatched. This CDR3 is CASSPIIGTGGRETQYF. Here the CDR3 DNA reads TGTGCCAGCAGCCCTATTATCGGGACAGGCGGGCGAGAGACCCAGTACTTC.

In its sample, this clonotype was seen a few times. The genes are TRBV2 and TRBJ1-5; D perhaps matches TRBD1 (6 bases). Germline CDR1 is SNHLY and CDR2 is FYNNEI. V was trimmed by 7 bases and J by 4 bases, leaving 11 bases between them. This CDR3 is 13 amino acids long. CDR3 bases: TGTGCCAGCACTGGACAGTTAAATCAGCCCCAGCATTTT. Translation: CASTGQLNQPQHF.

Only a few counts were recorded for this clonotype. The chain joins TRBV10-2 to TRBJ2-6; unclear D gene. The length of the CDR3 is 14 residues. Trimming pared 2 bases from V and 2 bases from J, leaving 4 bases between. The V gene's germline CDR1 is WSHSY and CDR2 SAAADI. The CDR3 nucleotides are TGCGCCAGCAGTGAGGGGACTGGGGCCAACGTCCTGACTTTC. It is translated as CASSEGTGANVLTF.

The CDR3 region has the DNA TGTGCCAGTAGTATGAGGAAAGGACCGGCTTTCTTT. Translating it yields CASSMRKGPAFF. V and J are TRBV19 and TRBJ1-1; D call uncertain. The germline V and J ends were trimmed by 3 bases and 11 bases, with 13 bases remaining between them. The germline V gene has CDR1 LNHDA and CDR2 SQIVND (reference sequence). The CDR3 spans 12 residues.

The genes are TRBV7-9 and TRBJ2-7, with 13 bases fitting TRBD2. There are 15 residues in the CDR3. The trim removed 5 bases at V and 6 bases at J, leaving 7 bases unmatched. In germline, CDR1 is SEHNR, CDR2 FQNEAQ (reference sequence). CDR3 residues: CASSPTTSGGGEQYF. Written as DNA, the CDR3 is TGTGCCAGCAGCCCAACCACTAGCGGGGGGGGCGAGCAGTACTTC.

DNA for the CDR3: TGTGCCAGCAGCCTTAGCGGGAGTGGAAAGACCCAGTACTTC. Translated: CASSLSGSGKTQYF. The chain couples TRBV7-3 to TRBJ2-5; 9 bases are a match to TRBD2. The CDR3 extends over 14 amino acids. CDR1 and CDR2 (germline): SGHTA, FQGTGA. Trimming took 5 bases from V and 6 from J; bases not matched to a gene: 7.

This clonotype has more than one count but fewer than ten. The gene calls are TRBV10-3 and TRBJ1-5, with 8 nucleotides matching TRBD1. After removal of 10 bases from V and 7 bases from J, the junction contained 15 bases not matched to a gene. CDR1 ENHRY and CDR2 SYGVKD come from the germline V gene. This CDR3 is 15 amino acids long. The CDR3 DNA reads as TGTGCCAGCAGCGAAACCGGACAGGGAGGACAGCCCCAGCATTTT. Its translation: CASSETGQGGQPQHF.

CDR3 sequence reads: CASSMSAGQRSGANVLTF. The CDR3 DNA reads TGTGCCAGTAGTATGAGTGCGGGACAACGCTCTGGGGCCAACGTCCTGACTTTC. The chain joins TRBV19 to TRBJ2-6; D assignment may be TRBD1 or TRBD2 (6 bases each). The CDR3 has 18 amino acids. V lost 3 bases to trimming and J lost 0 bases, with 15 bases between them. Per the germline V gene, CDR1 is LNHDA and CDR2 is SQIVND (reference sequence).

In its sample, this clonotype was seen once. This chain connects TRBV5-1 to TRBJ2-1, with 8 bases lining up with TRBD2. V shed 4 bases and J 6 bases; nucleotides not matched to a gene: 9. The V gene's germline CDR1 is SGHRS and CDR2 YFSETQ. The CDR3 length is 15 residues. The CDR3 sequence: CASSKPGLEGNEQFF. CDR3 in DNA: TGCGCCAGCAGCAAGCCGGGACTAGAGGGCAATGAGCAGTTCTTC.

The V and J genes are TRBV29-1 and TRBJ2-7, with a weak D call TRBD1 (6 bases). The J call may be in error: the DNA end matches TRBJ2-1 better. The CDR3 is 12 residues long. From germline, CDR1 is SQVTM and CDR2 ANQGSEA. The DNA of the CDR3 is TGCAGCTCAGGGGTAGGGGCTAATGAGCAGTTCTTC. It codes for CSSGVGANEQFF.

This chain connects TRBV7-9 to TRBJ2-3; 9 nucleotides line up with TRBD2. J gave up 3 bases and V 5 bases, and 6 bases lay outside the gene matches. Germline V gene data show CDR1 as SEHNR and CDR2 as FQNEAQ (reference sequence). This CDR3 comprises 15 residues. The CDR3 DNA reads TGTGCCAGCAGCAATAGCGGGGGAGGTACAGATACGCAGTATTTT. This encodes CASSNSGGGTDTQYF.

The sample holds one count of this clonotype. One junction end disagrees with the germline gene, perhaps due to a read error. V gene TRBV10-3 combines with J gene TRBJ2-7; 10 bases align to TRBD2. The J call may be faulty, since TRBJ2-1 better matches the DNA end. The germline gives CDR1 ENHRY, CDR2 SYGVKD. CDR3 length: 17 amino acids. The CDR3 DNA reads TGTGCCATCAGTGCGGACGGACTAGCGGAAGACTACATTGAGCAGTTCTTC. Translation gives CAISADGLAEDYIEQFF.